The 2 T cell receptor beta chains reported below all come from one sample, sequenced in a study of blood T cell repertoires in COVID-19. Profiled with immunoSEQ multiplex PCR; TCRdb holds only in-frame clones, not every one. The sample lists 250,000 to 300,000 clones; 70% to 90% were seen once. The sequencing input was peripheral blood. Receptor source: a middle-aged woman with acute or convalescent COVID-19.

This clone was counted only a few times. The gene calls are TRBV14 and TRBJ2-3; D is undetermined. CDR3 length: 13 residues. CDR1 and CDR2 from the germline V gene are SGHDN and FVKESK. Trimming left V 5 bases short and J 3 bases short, with 9 bases between. DNA for the CDR3: TGTGCCAGCAGCTATCTCGGTACAGATACGCAGTATTTT. Translated, it gives CASSYLGTDTQYF.

The chain recombines TRBV2 with TRBJ1-4; D call uncertain. The CDR3 contains 13 residues. CDR1 is SNHLY and CDR2 is FYNNEI in the germline V gene. V lost 6 bases to trimming and J lost 4 bases, with 9 bases between them. The CDR3 is CASRAVVNEKLFF. CDR3 DNA: TGTGCCAGCAGGGCGGTGGTTAATGAAAAACTGTTTTTT.